The 18 T cell receptor beta chains reported below all come from one sample, sequenced in a study of blood T cell repertoires in COVID-19. Sequencing used immunoSEQ multiplex PCR; TCRdb keeps in-frame clones, though not all of them. This table holds 300,000 to 350,000 clones, 80% to 90% found once. What was sequenced was PBMCs or T cells enriched from blood (not recorded which). The source of these receptors is a woman in her late teens or twenties who had recovered from COVID-19.

The chain recombines TRBV19 with TRBJ2-6; TRBD1 matches at 9 bases. The ends lost 5 bases at V and 0 bases at J; junction bases unmatched: 5. The CDR3 contains 17 residues. CDR1 and CDR2 (germline): LNHDA, SQIVND (reference sequence). The CDR3 sequence: CASSPGTGSSGANVLTF. The CDR3 DNA sequence: TGTGCCAGTAGTCCCGGGACAGGGAGCTCTGGGGCCAACGTCCTGACTTTC.

The gene calls are TRBV19 and TRBJ2-5; TRBD1 matches 7 bases. Unmatched junction bases numbered 23, after V lost 3 bases and J lost 7 bases. Germline V lookup: CDR1 LNHDA, CDR2 SQIVND (reference sequence). The CDR3 loop spans 19 amino acids. CDR3 bases: TGTGCCAGTAGTATTCGGGCAGGGGGTTACGGTCCCAATCCGGGGACCCAGTACTTC. Translating gives CASSIRAGGYGPNPGTQYF.

The chain links TRBV7-9 to TRBJ1-2, with D uncertain. Germline lookup yields CDR1 SEHNR and CDR2 FQNEAQ (reference sequence). CDR3 length equals 14 residues. V lost 5 bases, J lost 0 bases, and 10 bases lay in between. The CDR3 spells CASSTAGTNYGYTF. CDR3 sequence (DNA): TGTGCCAGCAGCACCGCCGGGACTAACTATGGCTACACCTTC.

The V call is TRBV25-1, the J call TRBJ1-1; 7 bases are shared with TRBD1. This CDR3 is built from 15 residues. The V segment lost 1 base and the J segment 0 bases; nucleotides outside the gene matches: 2. CDR1 MGHDK and CDR2 SYGVNS come from the germline V gene. CDR3 sequence reads: CASSEWDSMNTEAFF. The DNA for the CDR3 is TGTGCCAGCAGTGAATGGGACAGCATGAACACTGAAGCTTTCTTT.

The chain joins TRBV2 to TRBJ2-7; TRBD1 agrees at 10 bases. Germline assignment: CDR1 SNHLY and CDR2 FYNNEI. This CDR3 has 14 residues. J was trimmed by 2 bases and V by 7 bases; bases with no gene match: 5. The CDR3 loop is CASNRDRGPYEQYF. The CDR3 region has the DNA TGTGCCAGCAACCGGGACAGGGGTCCCTACGAGCAGTACTTC.

J is TRBJ2-1 and V is TRBV28, with 8 bases identical to TRBD2. V dropped 4 bases and J dropped 5; count of bases not matched to a gene: 10. The CDR3 consists of 16 residues. Germline V gives CDR1 MDHEN, CDR2 SYDVKM. Written as DNA, the CDR3 is TGTGCCAGCAGTTCCCTAGCACTAGCGGTAGACAATGAGCAGTTCTTC. Translating it yields CASSSLALAVDNEQFF.

In this sample, this clone turned up a few times. V gene TRBV28 combines with J gene TRBJ1-4, with TRBD1 identical over 8 bases. The CDR3 spans 16 residues. V shed 2 bases and J 7 bases; nucleotides not matched to a gene: 9. Germline loops: CDR1 MDHEN, CDR2 SYDVKM. The CDR3 here is CASSLGQGAAGEKLFF. CDR3 nucleotides: TGTGCCAGCAGTTTAGGTCAGGGGGCTGCTGGTGAAAAACTGTTTTTT.

The genes are TRBV15 and TRBJ2-3; TRBD1 agrees at 10 bases. CDR1 is LNHNV, CDR2 YYDKDF, per germline (reference sequence). Trimming cost V 5 bases and J 2 bases; bases outside gene matches: 7. The CDR3 runs to 16 residues. Here the CDR3 DNA reads TGTGCCACCAGCTCGTCGGACAGGGGGTTCACAGATACGCAGTATTTT. This translates into CATSSSDRGFTDTQYF.

The chain recombines TRBV4-3 with TRBJ2-7, with 9 bases fitting TRBD1. Germline CDR1 is LGHNA and CDR2 is YSLEER. The CDR3 extends over 14 amino acids. The trim removed 3 bases at V and 2 bases at J, leaving 2 bases unmatched. The CDR3 coding sequence is TGCGCCAGCAGCCATGGGACAGGGACCTACGAGCAGTACTTC. Translated: CASSHGTGTYEQYF.

The chain recombines TRBV10-3 with TRBJ2-7; the D gene is possibly TRBD2 (6 bases). The CDR3 length is 13 residues. From germline, CDR1 is ENHRY and CDR2 SYGVKD. V lost 10 bases, J lost 1 base, and 14 bases lay in between. CDR3 residues: CANSGEESYEQYF. CDR3 in DNA: TGTGCCAACTCCGGGGAGGAGTCCTACGAGCAGTACTTC.

The chain is built from TRBV3-1 (or the pseudogene TRBV3-2) and TRBJ1-5, with 8 nucleotides matching TRBD1. There are 13 residues in the CDR3. J gave up 6 bases and V 8 bases, and 6 bases lay outside the gene matches. CDR1 and CDR2 (germline): LGHDT, YNNKEL (reference sequence). The CDR3 is CASAGGVGQPQHF. The CDR3 DNA reads as TGTGCCAGCGCAGGGGGCGTGGGTCAGCCCCAGCATTTT.

The chain employs TRBV6-4 and TRBJ2-1, with D possibly matching TRBD2 (7 bases). CDR1 and CDR2 from the germline V gene are MRHNA and SNTAGT. The CDR3 spans 15 residues. Deletions cut 3 bases from V and 6 bases from J, with 15 bases between. The CDR3 nucleotides are TGTGCCAGCAGTGAGAAGGGGGGGGCAAGCAATGAGCAGTTCTTC. This gives the protein CASSEKGGASNEQFF.

The chain has TRBV5-6 and TRBJ2-3; 8 bases line up with TRBD1. The CDR3 is 13 amino acids. Per germline, CDR1 SGHDT and CDR2 YYEEEE. V lost 0 bases to trimming and J lost 6 bases; unmatched junction nucleotides: 0. The CDR3 bases are TGTGCCAGCAGCTTGGGGACAGGGGATACGCAGTATTTT. This translates into CASSLGTGDTQYF.

This rearrangement joins TRBV19 to TRBJ2-1; D may be TRBD2 (7 bases). The ends were cut back, 8 bases at V and 8 bases at J, with 16 bases in the middle. There are 13 residues in the CDR3. The germline gives CDR1 LNHDA, CDR2 SQIVND (reference sequence). The CDR3 is CASLHTGRDEQFF. The DNA of the CDR3 is TGTGCCAGTCTCCACACAGGGAGGGATGAGCAGTTCTTC. Full variable domain (remainder filled in from reference TRBV19 and TRBJ2-1): DGGITQSPKYLFRKEGQNVTLSCEQNLNHDAMYWYRQDPGQGLRLIYYSQIVNDFQKGDIAEGYSVSREKKESFPLTVTSAQKNPTAFYLCASLHTGRDEQFFGPGTRLTVL.

This clone was observed once. The chain uses TRBV7-2 and TRBJ1-1; weak D call: TRBD1 (6 bases). The germline CDR1 and CDR2 sequences are SGHTA and FQGNSA. This CDR3 has 15 amino acids. V shed 4 bases and J shed 3 bases, with 15 bases lying between them. The CDR3 nucleotides read TGTGCCAGCAGCTCCTTACCGGGACAAGACACTGAAGCTTTCTTT. This gives the protein CASSSLPGQDTEAFF.

This clone occurred a few times. This chain uses TRBV28 with TRBJ1-5; TRBD1 agrees at 8 bases. V shed 5 bases, J shed 3 bases, and the junction held 9 bases outside the gene matches. The CDR3 has 16 residues. Looked up from germline, CDR1 is MDHEN and CDR2 is SYDVKM. CDR3 region: CASSIYQGAVNQPQHF. In DNA form, the CDR3 reads TGTGCCAGCAGTATCTACCAGGGGGCGGTCAATCAGCCCCAGCATTTT.

This chain joins TRBV7-9 and TRBJ2-4; no clear D. The CDR3 loop spans 15 amino acids. Germline values: CDR1 SEHNR, CDR2 FQNEAQ (reference sequence). V shed 5 bases and J shed 0 bases, with 11 bases lying between them. In nucleotides, the CDR3 is TGTGCCAGCAGCCCCGCTGGAGCAGCCAAAAACATTCAGTACTTC. It specifies CASSPAGAAKNIQYF.

V gene TRBV27 combines with J gene TRBJ2-7, with 9 bases matching TRBD2. Germline assignment: CDR1 MNHEY and CDR2 SMNVEV (reference sequence). This CDR3 region has 14 residues. The junction had 7 bases not matched to a gene; V was cut back by 10 bases and J by 0 bases. The CDR3 bases are TGTGCCACTTCGGGACTAGCTAACTCCTACGAGCAGTACTTC. Translation gives CATSGLANSYEQYF.